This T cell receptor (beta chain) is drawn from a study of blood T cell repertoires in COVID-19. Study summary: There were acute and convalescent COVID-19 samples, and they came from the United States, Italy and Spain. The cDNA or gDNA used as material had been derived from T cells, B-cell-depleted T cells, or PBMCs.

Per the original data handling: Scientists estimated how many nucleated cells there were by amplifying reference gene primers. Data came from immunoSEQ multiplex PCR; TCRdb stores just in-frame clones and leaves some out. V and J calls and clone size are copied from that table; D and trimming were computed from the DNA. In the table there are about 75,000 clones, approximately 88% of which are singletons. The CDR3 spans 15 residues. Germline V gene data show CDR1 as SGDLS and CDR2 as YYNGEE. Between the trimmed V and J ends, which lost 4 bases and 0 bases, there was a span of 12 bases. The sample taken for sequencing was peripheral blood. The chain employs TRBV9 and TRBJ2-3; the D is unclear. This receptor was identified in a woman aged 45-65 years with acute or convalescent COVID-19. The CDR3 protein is CASSPTSASTDTQYF. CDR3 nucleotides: TGTGCCAGCAGCCCCACATCTGCTAGCACAGATACGCAGTATTTT.